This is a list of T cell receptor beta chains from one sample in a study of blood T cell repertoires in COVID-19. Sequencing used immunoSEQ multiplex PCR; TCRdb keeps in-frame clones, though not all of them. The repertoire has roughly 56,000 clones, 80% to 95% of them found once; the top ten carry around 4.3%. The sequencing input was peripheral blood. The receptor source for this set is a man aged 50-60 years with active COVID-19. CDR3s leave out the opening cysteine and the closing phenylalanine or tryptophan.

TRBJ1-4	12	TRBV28	ASISVAGNEKLF
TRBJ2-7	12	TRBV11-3	ASSFSGDAYEQY
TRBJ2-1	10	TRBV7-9	AGQGNHNEQF
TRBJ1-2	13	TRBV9	ASSAHHREPYGYT
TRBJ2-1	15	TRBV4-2	ASSQNEVRGGYNEQF
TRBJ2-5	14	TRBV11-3	ASSLAGTTYQETQY
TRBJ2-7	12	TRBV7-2	ASSSGTGNYEQY
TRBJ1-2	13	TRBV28	ASSLDPKGVHGYT
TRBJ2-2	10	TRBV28	ASSQYTGELF
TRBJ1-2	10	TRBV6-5	ASSSGGYGYT
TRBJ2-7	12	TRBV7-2	ASSPEGQSYEQY
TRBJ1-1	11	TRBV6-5	ASRLDRASEAF
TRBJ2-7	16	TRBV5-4	ASSLARDRLAGAYEQY
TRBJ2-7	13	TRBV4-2	ASSVGRTADYEQY
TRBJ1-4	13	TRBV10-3	AISPGNLTNEKLF
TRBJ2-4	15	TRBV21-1	ASSNGSSAGHKNIQY
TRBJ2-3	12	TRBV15	ATSREGGVLTQY
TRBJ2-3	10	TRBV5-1	ASSLSMDTQY
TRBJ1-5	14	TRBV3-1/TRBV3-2	ASSLGVAVSNQPQH
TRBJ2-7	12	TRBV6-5	ASSFWGSSYEQY
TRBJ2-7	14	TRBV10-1	ASSAITGTGYYEQY
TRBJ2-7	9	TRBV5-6	ASSLGLAEY
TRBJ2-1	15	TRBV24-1	ATSAGRASGPYNEQF
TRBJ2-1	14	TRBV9	ASSQRLAGASNEQF
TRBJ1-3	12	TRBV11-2	ASSRGTSGNTIY
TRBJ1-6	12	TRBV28	ASRGVQVNSPLH
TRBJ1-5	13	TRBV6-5	ASSFLGEINQPQH
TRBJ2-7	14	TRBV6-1	ASSEYDRVKTYEQY
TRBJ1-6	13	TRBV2	ASRTGSSYNSPLH
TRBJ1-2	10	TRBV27	AFPGQGYGYT
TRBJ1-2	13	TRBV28	ASSFGGAANYGYT
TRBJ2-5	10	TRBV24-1	ATSDPRETQY
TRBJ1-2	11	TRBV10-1	ASSPTGGTSYT
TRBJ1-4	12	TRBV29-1	SVRTGQWYEKLF
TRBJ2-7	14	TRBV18	ASSPPLGTGGYEQY
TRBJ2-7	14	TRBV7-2	ASSLGQGAGNYEQY
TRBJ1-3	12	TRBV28	ASTPAGSGNTIY
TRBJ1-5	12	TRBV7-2	ASSPDRVQGPQH
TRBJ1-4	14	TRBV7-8	ASSLVGEGLNEKLF
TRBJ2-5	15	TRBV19	ASSIVPSGGGRVTQY
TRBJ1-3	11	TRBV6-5	ASSPPYQNTIY
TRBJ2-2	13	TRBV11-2	ASSLWRGDTGELF
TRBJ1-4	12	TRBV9	ASSPGRVKEKLF
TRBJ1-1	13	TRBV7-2	ASSLRPGENTEAF
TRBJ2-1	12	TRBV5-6	ASLYPGNYNEQF
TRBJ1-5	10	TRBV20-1	SASAGNQPQH
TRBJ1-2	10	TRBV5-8	ASSFRGYGYT
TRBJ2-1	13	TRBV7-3	ASSLTSGILGEQF
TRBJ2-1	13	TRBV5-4	ASSSEAGPYNEQF
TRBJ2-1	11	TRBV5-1	ATTSGGSNEQF
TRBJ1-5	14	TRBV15	ATSRGVGQGNQPQH
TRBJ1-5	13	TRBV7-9	ASSSADRGDQPQH
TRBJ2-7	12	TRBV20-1	SASKDGGVHEQY
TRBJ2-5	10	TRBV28	ASSTGGETQY
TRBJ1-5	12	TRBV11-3	ASISGGYGQPQH
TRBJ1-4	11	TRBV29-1	SVLGGEAEKLF
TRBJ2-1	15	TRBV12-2	ASRLPSPGEEGNEQF